Each of the 27 T cell receptor beta chains below was sequenced from the same sample in a study of CD8+CD57+ T cells in acquired aplastic anemia. Sequencing involved patients with CD8+CD57+ cell expansion previously shown by flow cytometry. The study profiled TCR beta VDJ and CDR3 using genomic DNA as template. MiXCR was run by TCRdb on the reads, yielding one entry per CDR3 protein. The data show some 200,000 distinct CDR3 sequences, with about 60% seen just once and roughly three fifths held by the top ten. Sequencing used sorted CD4+, CD8+, or CD8+CD57+ T cells (not recorded which) from PBMCs. The receptors were sampled from a human donor with aplastic anemia.

The J gene is TRBJ2-2, the V gene TRBV12-3 or TRBV12-4, with D unresolved. With 2 bases removed from V and 0 bases from J, the gap between germline ends came to 4 bases. The CDR3 has 14 amino acids. CDR3 residues: CASSLLSNTGELFF. The CDR3 DNA reads TGTGCCAGCAGTTTATTGTCGAACACCGGGGAGCTGTTTTTT.

The rearrangement links TRBV10-3 to TRBJ1-4, with TRBD1 identical over 9 bases. CDR1 ENHRY and CDR2 SYGVKD come from the germline V gene. Germline trimming cut 5 bases from V and 7 bases from J; bases unmatched to any gene: 8. The CDR3 runs to 15 residues. This CDR3 is CAISSTGTGTEKLFF. The DNA for the CDR3 is TGTGCCATCAGTTCTACCGGGACAGGGACTGAAAAACTGTTTTTT.

V is TRBV2 and J is TRBJ2-2; no clear D gene. This CDR3 has 10 residues. The V gene's germline CDR1 is SNHLY and CDR2 FYNNEI. Between the trimmed V and J ends, which lost 10 bases and 7 bases, there was a span of 7 bases. This CDR3 reads CATLRGELFF. The CDR3 DNA is TGTGCCACCCTGCGCGGGGAGCTGTTTTTT.

Note on this clonotype: Its ends do not fully match the called genes, so a read error is possible. V and J are TRBV24-1 and TRBJ2-6; D is possibly TRBD2 (6 bases). This CDR3 comprises 16 residues. Germline-derived CDR1 and CDR2 are KGHDR and SFDVKD. The CDR3 spells CATGGVGGSGGNVLTF. The DNA of the CDR3 is TGTGCCACCGGAGGGGTGGGGGGTAGTGGGGGCAACGTCCTGACTTTC.

The chain has TRBV7-8 and TRBJ2-6; either TRBD1 or TRBD2 may supply D (6 bases each). The V end lost 5 bases, the J end lost 2 bases, and 10 bases lay between the germline ends. The CDR3 runs to 15 residues. Germline CDR1 SGHVS, CDR2 FQNEAQ. DNA of the CDR3: TGTGCCAGCAGCGAGGGGGGCCCTGGGGCCAACGTCCTGACTTTC. Its translation is CASSEGGPGANVLTF.

This chain connects TRBV7-8 to TRBJ2-3; 9 bases align to TRBD2. The CDR3 is 18 amino acids. Trimming cost V 3 bases and J 0 bases; bases outside gene matches: 10. The germline CDR1 and CDR2 sequences are SGHVS and FQNEAQ. The CDR3 nucleotides read TGTGCCAGCAGCTTGAGCGGGGGGACAACTTACAGCACAGATACGCAGTATTTT. Protein product: CASSLSGGTTYSTDTQYF.

The chain couples TRBV10-3 to TRBJ1-1; D is possibly TRBD1 (5 bases). Trimming left V 2 bases short and J 2 bases short, with 18 bases between. The length of the CDR3 is 17 residues. Germline V gene sequence: CDR1 ENHRY, CDR2 SYGVKD. DNA of the CDR3: TGTGCCATCAGTGAGGCGGGGAGGGGCGAGGCCAACACTGAAGCTTTCTTT. This encodes CAISEAGRGEANTEAFF.

Only one count was recorded for this clonotype. The V and J genes are TRBV14 and TRBJ1-1; perhaps TRBD1 as D (5 bases). Germline CDR1 and CDR2: SGHDN and FVKESK. This CDR3 has 13 residues. Trimming pared 1 base from V and 6 bases from J, leaving 9 bases between. The CDR3, as DNA: TGTGCCAGCAGCCAAGGGTGGGGCGCTGAAGCTTTCTTT. This encodes CASSQGWGAEAFF.

The V gene is TRBV3-1, the J gene TRBJ2-7; 7 positions agree with TRBD1. The germline gives CDR1 LGHDT, CDR2 YNNKEL (reference sequence). The CDR3 is 15 amino acids. Losses at the gene ends were 0 bases for V and 9 bases for J; bases not matched to a gene: 11. CDR3 coding DNA: TGTGCCAGCAGCCAAGAGAACAGGGGATTAAAAGGGCAGTACTTC. It codes for CASSQENRGLKGQYF.

The J gene is TRBJ2-7, the V gene TRBV2; 11 nucleotides align to TRBD2. This CDR3 is 13 amino acids long. Germline-derived CDR1 and CDR2 are SNHLY and FYNNEI. V dropped 11 bases and J dropped 4; count of bases not matched to a gene: 7. The CDR3 is CAGNSGRGYEQYF. The CDR3 coding sequence is TGTGCCGGTAATAGCGGGAGGGGTTACGAGCAGTACTTC.

This clonotype was counted many times. The rearrangement joins TRBV6-6 to TRBJ2-7; tentatively, D is TRBD1 (6 bases). The CDR3 is 14 amino acids. CDR1 MNHNY and CDR2 SVGAGI come from the germline V gene (reference sequence). With 3 bases removed from V and 2 bases from J, the gap between germline ends came to 11 bases. The CDR3 sequence: CASSYVTGTYEQYF. CDR3 in DNA: TGTGCCAGCAGTTATGTGACAGGAACCTACGAGCAGTACTTC.

The gene calls are TRBV2 and TRBJ1-5; no clear D. The CDR3 covers 14 residues. Germline V gene sequence: CDR1 SNHLY, CDR2 FYNNEI. The germline V and J ends were trimmed by 1 base and 2 bases, with 6 bases remaining between them. CDR3 in DNA: TGTGCCAGCAGTGAAGGGCAGGGCAATCAGCCCCAGCATTTT. Translation: CASSEGQGNQPQHF. Together with reference TRBV2 and TRBJ1-5, the CDR3 gives the full variable domain: EPEVTQTPSHQVTQMGQEVILRCVPISNHLYFYWYRQILGQKVEFLVSFYNNEISEKSEIFDDQFSVERPDGSNFTLKIRSTKLEDSAMYFCASSEGQGNQPQHFGDGTRLSIL.

CDR3 bases: TGTGCCACCAGTGATTTGTCGCTGGGAAGCACAGATACGCAGTATTTT. This encodes CATSDLSLGSTDTQYF. V gene TRBV24-1 combines with J gene TRBJ2-3; D not resolved. V lost 0 bases, J lost 0 bases, and 9 bases lay in between. Germline V lookup: CDR1 KGHDR, CDR2 SFDVKD. The CDR3 has 16 residues.

This clonotype was observed a handful of times. The chain links TRBV24-1 to TRBJ2-5; TRBD1 matches at 7 bases. The CDR3 covers 15 residues. Trimming removed 4 bases from V and 2 bases from J; junction bases left unmatched: 6. The V gene's germline CDR1 is KGHDR and CDR2 SFDVKD. The CDR3 here is CATSDSTGPQETQYF. The CDR3 DNA follows: TGTGCCACCAGTGACTCGACAGGGCCACAAGAGACCCAGTACTTC.

The chain combines TRBV10-2 with TRBJ2-7, with D perhaps TRBD1 or TRBD2 (5 bases each). The germline CDR1 and CDR2 sequences are WSHSY and SAAADI. This CDR3 contains 16 residues. The V end was cut by 5 bases, the J end by 3 bases, with 20 bases between. CDR3 sequence reads: CASSFLSSGANYEQYF. The CDR3 bases are TGCGCCAGCAGTTTCCTTTCGTCCGGGGCCAACTACGAGCAGTACTTC.

The chain employs TRBV7-6 and TRBJ2-3, with D tentatively TRBD1 (6 bases). The germline CDR1 and CDR2 sequences are SGHVS and FNYEAQ. V was shortened by 2 bases and J by 2 bases, with 8 bases between the two germline ends. The CDR3 is 14 residues long. CDR3 sequence reads: CASSLNRATDTQYF. CDR3 nucleotides: TGTGCCAGCAGCTTAAACAGGGCCACAGATACGCAGTATTTT.

There are many counts of this clonotype. The CDR3 does not end in the conserved phenylalanine or tryptophan, so this is likely a read error. This chain joins TRBV7-9 and TRBJ1-1, with no clear D. V was cut by 1 base and J by 5 bases, with 5 bases left in between. CDR3 length: 12 residues. Germline CDR1 and CDR2: SEHNR and FQNEAQ (reference sequence). The CDR3 loop is CASSLEWTEAFS. CDR3 nucleotides: TGTGCCAGCAGCTTAGAGTGGACTGAAGCTTTCTCT.

The CDR3, as DNA: TGTGCCAGCAGTCGGGGGACACAGGGGGTGTATCAGCCCCAGCATTTT. Residues: CASSRGTQGVYQPQHF. The chain uses TRBV12-3 or TRBV12-4 and TRBJ1-5; the match to TRBD1 covers 8 bases. CDR3 length: 16 residues. V lost 5 bases and J lost 5; bases outside the gene matches: 11.

This chain uses TRBV20-1 with TRBJ1-5; TRBD1 matches 9 bases. Germline CDR1 and CDR2: DFQATT and SNEGSKA (reference sequence). After removal of 6 bases from V and 6 bases from J, the junction contained 3 bases not matched to a gene. This CDR3 comprises 12 residues. Here the CDR3 DNA reads TGCAGTGCCGACAGGGGGGGTCAGCCCCAGCATTTT. Protein sequence: CSADRGGQPQHF.

The chain is built from TRBV7-2 and TRBJ2-7; D possibly matches TRBD1 or TRBD2 (6 bases each). V gave up 1 base and J gave up 5 bases, with 12 bases separating them. Germline V gene sequence: CDR1 SGHTA, CDR2 FQGNSA. This CDR3 is 14 amino acids long. CDR3 nucleotides: TGTGCCAGCAGCTTAGTAGGGGGGAACGACGAGCAGTACTTC. Its translation: CASSLVGGNDEQYF.

The chain carries TRBV7-9 and TRBJ1-2; 9 nucleotides agree with TRBD1. Germline V gives CDR1 SEHNR, CDR2 FQNEAQ (reference sequence). This CDR3 is built from 14 residues. J gave up 6 bases and V 0 bases, and 2 bases lay outside the gene matches. The CDR3 region has the DNA TGTGCCAGCAGCTTAGCCCGGACAGGGGATGGCTACACCTTC. Translated: CASSLARTGDGYTF.

The genes are TRBV7-9 and TRBJ2-2; D uncertain. Germline CDR1 and CDR2: SEHNR and FQNEAQ (reference sequence). The V and J ends lost 0 bases and 3 bases respectively, with 11 bases between them. This CDR3 is built from 16 residues. The CDR3 reads CASSLAKGMDTGELFF. The CDR3 DNA sequence: TGTGCCAGCAGCTTAGCGAAAGGGATGGACACCGGGGAGCTGTTTTTT.

For the CDR3, the DNA is TGTGCCAGCAGCCAGGGACAGGGTCTCTCACCCCTCCACTTT. Encoded protein: CASSQGQGLSPLHF. This sequence joins TRBV7-3 and TRBJ1-6; 9 nucleotides agree with TRBD1. The CDR3 length is 14 residues. Trimming removed 5 bases from V and 10 bases from J; junction bases left unmatched: 6. In germline, CDR1 is SGHTA, CDR2 FQGTGA.

The rearrangement joins TRBV5-5 to TRBJ1-1, with D possibly matching TRBD1 (6 bases). Per the germline V gene, CDR1 is SGHKS and CDR2 is YYEKEE (reference sequence). CDR3 size: 15 residues. The V and J ends lost 1 base and 1 base respectively, with 11 bases between them. The CDR3 DNA reads as TGTGCCAGCAGCTTGACAGGGCCAGGGAACACTGAAGCTTTCTTT. The encoded protein is CASSLTGPGNTEAFF.

The DNA for the CDR3 is TGTGCCAGTAGTATCAAGCCAGGGTCCACTGAAGCTTTCTTT. It encodes CASSIKPGSTEAFF. The V call is TRBV19, the J call TRBJ1-1, with D possibly being TRBD1 (5 bases). CDR1 is LNHDA and CDR2 is SQIVND in the germline V gene (reference sequence). V dropped 3 bases and J dropped 4 bases, with 12 bases sitting between them. The CDR3 runs to 14 residues. The whole variable domain, filled in from reference TRBV19 and TRBJ1-1, reads DGGITQSPKYLFRKEGQNVTLSCEQNLNHDAMYWYRQDPGQGLRLIYYSQIVNDFQKGDIAEGYSVSREKKESFPLTVTSAQKNPTAFYLCASSIKPGSTEAFFGQGTRLTVV.

CDR3 protein: CASSGTGAHEQFF. Here the CDR3 DNA reads TGTGCCAGCTCCGGGACAGGGGCCCATGAGCAGTTCTTC. The chain is built from TRBV7-3 and TRBJ2-1, with 10 bases identical to TRBD1. This CDR3 has 13 amino acids. With 8 bases clipped from V and 8 bases from J, the junction kept 6 bases outside the gene matches. Germline CDR1 is SGHTA and CDR2 is FQGTGA.

The V gene is TRBV7-6, the J gene TRBJ1-4; D ambiguous. CDR3 length: 14 residues. Germline CDR1 reads SGHVS; CDR2 reads FNYEAQ. V lost 5 bases and J 8 bases, leaving 15 bases between the germline ends. CDR3 loop: CASSALEGGEKLFF. CDR3 coding DNA: TGTGCCAGCAGCGCCCTCGAGGGAGGCGAAAAACTGTTTTTT.